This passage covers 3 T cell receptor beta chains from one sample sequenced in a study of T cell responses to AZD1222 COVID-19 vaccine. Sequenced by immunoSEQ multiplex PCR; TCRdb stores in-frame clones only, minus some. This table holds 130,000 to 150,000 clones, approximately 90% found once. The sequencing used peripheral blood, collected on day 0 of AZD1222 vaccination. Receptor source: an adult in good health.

CDR3 loop: CASSFRGAPNTEAFF. The CDR3 coding sequence is TGTGCCAGCAGCTTTCGGGGAGCTCCGAACACTGAAGCTTTCTTT. This chain uses TRBV7-3 with TRBJ1-1, with D unclear. Looked up from germline, CDR1 is SGHTA and CDR2 is FQGTGA. Trimming took 3 bases from V and 1 from J, leaving 12 bases between them. CDR3 length: 15 amino acids. The entire variable domain, with the rest obtained from reference TRBV7-3 and TRBJ1-1, is as follows: GAGVSQTPSNKVTEKGKYVELRCDPISGHTALYWYRQSLGQGPEFLIYFQGTGAADDSGLPNDRFFAVRPEGSVSTLKIQRTERGDSAVYLCASSFRGAPNTEAFFGQGTRLTVV.

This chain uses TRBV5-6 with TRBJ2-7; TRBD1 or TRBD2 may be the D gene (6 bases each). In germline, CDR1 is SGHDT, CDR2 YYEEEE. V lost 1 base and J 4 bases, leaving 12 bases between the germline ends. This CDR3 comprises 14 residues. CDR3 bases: TGTGCCAGCAGCTTGCCAGGGGCGGGGTACGAGCAGTACTTC. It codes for CASSLPGAGYEQYF.

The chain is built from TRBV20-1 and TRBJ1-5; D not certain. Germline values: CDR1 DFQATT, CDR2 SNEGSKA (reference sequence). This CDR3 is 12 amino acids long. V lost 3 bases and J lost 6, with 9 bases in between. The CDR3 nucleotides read TGCAGTGCTAGTGGAGGGCCTCAGCCCCAGCATTTT. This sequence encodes CSASGGPQPQHF.